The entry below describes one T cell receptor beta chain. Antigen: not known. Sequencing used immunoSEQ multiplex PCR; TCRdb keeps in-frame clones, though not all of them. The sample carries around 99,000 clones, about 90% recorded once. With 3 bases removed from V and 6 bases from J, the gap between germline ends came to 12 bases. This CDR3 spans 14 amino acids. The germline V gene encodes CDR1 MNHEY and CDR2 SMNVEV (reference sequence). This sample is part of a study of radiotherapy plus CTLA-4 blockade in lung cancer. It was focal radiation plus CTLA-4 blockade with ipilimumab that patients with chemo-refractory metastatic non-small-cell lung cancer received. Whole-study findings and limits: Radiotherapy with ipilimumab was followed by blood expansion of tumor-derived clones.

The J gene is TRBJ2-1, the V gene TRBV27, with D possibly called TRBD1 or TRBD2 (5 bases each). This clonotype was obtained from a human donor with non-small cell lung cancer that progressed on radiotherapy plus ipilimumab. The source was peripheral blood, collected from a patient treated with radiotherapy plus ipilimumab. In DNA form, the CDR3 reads TGTGCCAGCAGTTTGAGGGGCTCATTCAATGAGCAGTTCTTC. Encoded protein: CASSLRGSFNEQFF.